This T cell receptor beta chain was profiled in a study of cytomegalovirus exposure and HLA in healthy donors. The study's findings and limits: In a later analysis, an Asian-associated ancestry cluster reportedly showed fewer N-insertions than the approximately 700-donor mean. Several V segments, TRBV6-2 and TRBV6-3 among them, could not be told apart and were dropped. Sequence variants that were highly shared formed a cluster that was likely a sequencing artifact.

With respect to this clone: What it binds is unknown.

J lost 6 bases, V lost 1 base, and 3 bases had no gene match. From germline, CDR1 is SGHNT and CDR2 YYREEE (reference sequence). This CDR3 is 14 amino acids long. The PCR had 60 Vbeta and 13 Jbeta primers. Sequencing was performed with immunoSEQ multiplex PCR; in TCRdb, only in-frame clones are kept and a portion is missing. The sample has some 94,000 clones, about 77% seen once; the top ten hold more than 3%. This clonotype originated in a man between 40 and 49 years old in good health and CMV-seronegative. Sequencing was carried out using PBMCs. The chain couples TRBV5-4 to TRBJ1-4; 7 bases are shared with TRBD1. CDR3 nucleotide sequence: TGTGCCAGCAGCTTGACAGGGGCGGATGAAAAACTGTTTTTT. Translating it yields CASSLTGADEKLFF.